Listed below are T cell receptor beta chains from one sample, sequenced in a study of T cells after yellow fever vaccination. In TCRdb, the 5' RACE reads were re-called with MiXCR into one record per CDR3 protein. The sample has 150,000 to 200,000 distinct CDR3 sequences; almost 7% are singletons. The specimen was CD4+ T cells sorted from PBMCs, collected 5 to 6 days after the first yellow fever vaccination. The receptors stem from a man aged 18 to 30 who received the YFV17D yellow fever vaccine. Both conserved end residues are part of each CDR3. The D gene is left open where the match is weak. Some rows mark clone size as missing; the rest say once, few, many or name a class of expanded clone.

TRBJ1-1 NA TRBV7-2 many CASSRQPMNTEAFF TGTGCCAGCAGCCGACAGCCCATGAACACTGAAGCTTTCTTT
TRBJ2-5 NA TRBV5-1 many CASSLKRVEETQYF TGCGCCAGCAGCCTTAAACGGGTGGAAGAGACCCAGTACTTC
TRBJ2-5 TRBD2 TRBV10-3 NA CAIMTGGGPQETQYF TGTGCCATCATGACTGGCGGGGGGCCCCAAGAGACCCAGTACTTC
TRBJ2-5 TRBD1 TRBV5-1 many CASSETGVGETQYF TGCGCCAGCAGCGAAACAGGGGTCGGTGAGACCCAGTACTTC
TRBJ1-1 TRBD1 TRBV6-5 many CASSFVWTGDTEAFF TGTGCCAGCAGTTTCGTTTGGACAGGGGACACTGAAGCTTTCTTT
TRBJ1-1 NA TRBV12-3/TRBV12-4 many CATGRGMNTEAFF TGTGCCACCGGACGGGGGATGAACACTGAAGCTTTCTTT
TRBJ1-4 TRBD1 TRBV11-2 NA CASSYRGLGEKLFF TGTGCCAGCAGCTACAGGGGGCTTGGGGAAAAACTGTTTTTT
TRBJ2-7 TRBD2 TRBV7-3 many CASSSGTSGRRYF TGTGCCAGCAGCTCCGGGACTAGCGGCCGAAGGTACTTC
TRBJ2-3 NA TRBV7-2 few CASSSGLDTQYF TGTGCCAGCAGTTCGGGTCTAGATACGCAGTATTTT
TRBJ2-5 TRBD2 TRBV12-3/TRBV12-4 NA CASSLTSGEETQYF TGTGCCAGCAGCTTGACTAGCGGAGAAGAGACCCAGTACTTC
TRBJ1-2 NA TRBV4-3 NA CASSQEWGFRYGYTF TGCGCCAGCAGCCAAGAATGGGGATTCCGGTATGGCTACACCTTC
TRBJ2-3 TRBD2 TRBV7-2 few CASSLVAGGISTDTQYF TGTGCCAGCAGCTTAGTAGCGGGGGGGATCAGCACAGATACGCAGTATTTT
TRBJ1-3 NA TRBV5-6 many CASSRRFAPGNTIYF TGTGCCAGCAGCCGCAGGTTTGCCCCTGGAAACACCATATATTTT
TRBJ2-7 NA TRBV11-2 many CASSPLGDTLLGEQYF TGTGCCAGCAGCCCGCTAGGGGACACCCTCTTGGGGGAGCAGTACTTC
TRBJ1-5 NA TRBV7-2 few CASSLERLQPQHF TGTGCCAGCAGCTTAGAGAGGTTGCAGCCCCAGCATTTT
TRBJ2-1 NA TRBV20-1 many CSARAGLLQFF TGCAGTGCTAGAGCCGGACTACTTCAGTTCTTC
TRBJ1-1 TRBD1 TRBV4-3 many CASSQETGGLNTEAFF TGCGCCAGCAGCCAAGAGACAGGGGGATTGAACACTGAAGCTTTCTTT
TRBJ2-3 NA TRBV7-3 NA CASSPQSPPDTQYF TGTGCCAGCAGCCCCCAGTCCCCCCCAGATACGCAGTATTTT
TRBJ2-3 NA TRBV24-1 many CATSDLLADTQYF TGTGCCACCAGTGATTTACTGGCAGATACGCAGTATTTT
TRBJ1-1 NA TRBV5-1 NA CASSFGAQSTEAFF TGCGCCAGCAGCTTCGGGGCCCAGTCCACTGAAGCTTTCTTT
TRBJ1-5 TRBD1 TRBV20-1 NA CRALGRTGLGQNQPQHF TGCCGTGCTCTGGGAAGGACAGGGCTCGGCCAGAATCAGCCCCAGCATTTT
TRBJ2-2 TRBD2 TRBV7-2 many CASSFSGGRNTGELFF TGTGCCAGCAGCTTCAGCGGGGGCCGGAACACCGGGGAGCTGTTTTTT
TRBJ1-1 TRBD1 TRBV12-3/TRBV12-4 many CASSSGQGITEAFF TGTGCCAGCAGTTCCGGACAGGGTATCACTGAAGCTTTCTTT
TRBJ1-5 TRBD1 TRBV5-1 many CASSLEVTGGSNQPQHF TGCGCCAGCAGCTTGGAAGTGACAGGGGGTAGCAATCAGCCCCAGCATTTT
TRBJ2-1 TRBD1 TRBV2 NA CASSVQGARNEQFF TGTGCCAGCAGTGTTCAGGGGGCGAGAAATGAGCAGTTCTTC
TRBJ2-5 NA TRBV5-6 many CASTRFTQETQYF TGTGCCTCGACACGGTTCACCCAAGAGACCCAGTACTTC
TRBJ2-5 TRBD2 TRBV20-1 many CSATPISGGSKATQYF TGCAGTGCTACCCCCATTAGCGGGGGGTCGAAGGCGACCCAGTACTTC
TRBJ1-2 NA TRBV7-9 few CASSRTQGTHGYTF TGTGCCAGCAGCCGTACACAGGGAACCCATGGCTACACCTTC
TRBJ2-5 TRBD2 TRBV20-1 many CSAPRGTSGGEQETQYF TGCAGTGCCCCGCGGGGGACTAGCGGGGGTGAACAAGAGACCCAGTACTTC
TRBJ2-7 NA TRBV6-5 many CASRQGQNYEQYF TGTGCCAGCAGACAAGGACAGAACTACGAGCAGTACTTC
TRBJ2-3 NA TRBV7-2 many CASSDWGAGDTQYF TGTGCCAGCAGCGATTGGGGGGCAGGGGATACGCAGTATTTT
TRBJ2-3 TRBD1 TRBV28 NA CASSWTGGVTDTQYF TGTGCCAGCAGTTGGACAGGGGGGGTCACAGATACGCAGTATTTT
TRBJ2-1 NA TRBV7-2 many CASSSVSSYNEQFF TGTGCCAGCAGCTCGGTGAGCTCGTACAATGAGCAGTTCTTC
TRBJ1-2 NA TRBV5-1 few CASSSYVAGGGYGYTF TGCGCCAGCAGCTCCTACGTAGCGGGAGGAGGCTATGGCTACACCTTC
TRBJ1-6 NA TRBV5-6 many CASTVPPATPLHF TGTGCCAGCACCGTTCCGCCGGCGACACCCCTCCACTTT
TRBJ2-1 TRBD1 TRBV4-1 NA CASSRYAGTGGQVEQFF TGCGCCAGCAGCCGATACGCCGGGACAGGGGGCCAGGTTGAGCAGTTCTTC
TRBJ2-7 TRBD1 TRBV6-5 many CASSTRDRDFYEQYF TGTGCCAGCAGCACTCGGGACAGAGATTTCTACGAGCAGTACTTC
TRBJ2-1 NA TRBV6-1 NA CASSLRPYNEQFF TGTGCCAGCAGTCTCAGGCCCTACAATGAGCAGTTCTTC
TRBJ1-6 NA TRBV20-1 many CSAASQFRDSPLHF TGCAGCGCTGCTAGTCAGTTCAGAGATTCACCCCTCCACTTT
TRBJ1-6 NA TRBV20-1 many CSARDWVPNSPLHF TGCAGTGCTAGAGATTGGGTACCTAATTCACCCCTCCACTTT
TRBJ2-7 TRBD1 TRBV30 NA CAWSGQGYEQYF TGTGCCTGGAGTGGACAGGGTTACGAGCAGTACTTC
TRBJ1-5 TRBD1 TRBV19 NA CASTLGAGGVSNQPQHF TGTGCCAGTACCCTAGGGGCAGGGGGGGTTAGCAATCAGCCCCAGCATTTT
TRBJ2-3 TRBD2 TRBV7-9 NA CASSPGTSGGAADTQYF TGTGCCAGCAGCCCCGGGACTAGCGGGGGGGCAGCAGATACGCAGTATTTT
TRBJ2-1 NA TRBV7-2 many CASSLGAQSYNEQFF TGTGCCAGCAGCTTGGGGGCTCAATCCTACAATGAGCAGTTCTTC
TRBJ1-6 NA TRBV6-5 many CASSYSREWSNSPLHF TGTGCCAGCAGTTACTCAAGGGAATGGAGTAATTCACCCCTCCACTTT
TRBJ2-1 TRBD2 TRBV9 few CASSASGGIYNEQFF TGTGCCAGCAGCGCTAGCGGGGGGATCTACAATGAGCAGTTCTTC
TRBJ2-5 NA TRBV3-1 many CASSQAGFQETQYF TGTGCCAGCAGCCAAGCGGGTTTTCAAGAGACCCAGTACTTC
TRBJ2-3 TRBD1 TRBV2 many CASRVDRGPDTQYF TGTGCCAGCAGAGTTGACAGGGGGCCAGATACGCAGTATTTT
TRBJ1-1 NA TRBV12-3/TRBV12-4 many CASSLIQGSTEAFF TGTGCCAGCAGTTTAATCCAGGGGAGCACTGAAGCTTTCTTT
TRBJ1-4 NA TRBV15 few CATSRVQEKLFF TGTGCCACCAGCAGAGTGCAAGAAAAACTGTTTTTT
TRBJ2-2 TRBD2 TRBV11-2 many CASGNPSGGLFTGELFF TGTGCCAGCGGCAACCCCTCGGGGGGTCTATTCACCGGGGAGCTGTTTTTT
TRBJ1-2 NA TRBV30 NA CAWSVRGYGYTF TGTGCCTGGAGTGTGAGGGGCTATGGCTACACCTTC
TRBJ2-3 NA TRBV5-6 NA CASGSGLPGGRDTQYF TGTGCCAGCGGCTCGGGTCTTCCGGGGGGCAGGGATACGCAGTATTTT
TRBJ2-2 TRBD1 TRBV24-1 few CATSGNRGLDTGELFF TGTGCCACCAGTGGTAACAGGGGGTTGGACACCGGGGAGCTGTTTTTT